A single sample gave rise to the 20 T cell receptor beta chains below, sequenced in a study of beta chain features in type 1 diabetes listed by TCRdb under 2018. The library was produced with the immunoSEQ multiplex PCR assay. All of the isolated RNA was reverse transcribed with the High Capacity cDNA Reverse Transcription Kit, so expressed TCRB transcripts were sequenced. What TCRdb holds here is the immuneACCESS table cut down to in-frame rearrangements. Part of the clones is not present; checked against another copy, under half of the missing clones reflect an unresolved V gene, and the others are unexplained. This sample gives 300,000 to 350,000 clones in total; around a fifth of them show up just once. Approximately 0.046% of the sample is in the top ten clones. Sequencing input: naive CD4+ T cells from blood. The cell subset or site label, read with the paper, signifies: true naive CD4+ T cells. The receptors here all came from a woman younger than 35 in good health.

CDR3 in amino acids: CASSLVLESSYNEQFF. The DNA of the CDR3 is TGTGCCAGCAGCTTAGTACTAGAGAGCTCCTACAATGAGCAGTTCTTC. This chain joins TRBV13 and TRBJ2-1; a possible D gene is TRBD2 (5 bases). This CDR3 has 16 residues. V was trimmed by 1 base and J by 0 bases, leaving 10 bases between them. The germline V gene encodes CDR1 PRHDT and CDR2 FYEKMQ (reference sequence).

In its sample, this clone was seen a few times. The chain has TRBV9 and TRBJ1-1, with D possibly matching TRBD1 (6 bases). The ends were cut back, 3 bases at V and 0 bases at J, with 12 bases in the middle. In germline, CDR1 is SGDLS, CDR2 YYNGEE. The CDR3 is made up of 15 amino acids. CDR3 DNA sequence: TGTGCCAGCAGCGCTCGGACAGACATGAACACTGAAGCTTTCTTT. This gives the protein CASSARTDMNTEAFF.

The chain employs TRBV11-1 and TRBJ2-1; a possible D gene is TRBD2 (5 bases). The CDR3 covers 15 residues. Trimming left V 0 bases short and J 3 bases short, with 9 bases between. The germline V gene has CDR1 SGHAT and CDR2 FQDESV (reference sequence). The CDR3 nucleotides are TGTGCCAGCAGCTTAGCAGGACTGAACTACAATGAGCAGTTCTTC. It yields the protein CASSLAGLNYNEQFF.

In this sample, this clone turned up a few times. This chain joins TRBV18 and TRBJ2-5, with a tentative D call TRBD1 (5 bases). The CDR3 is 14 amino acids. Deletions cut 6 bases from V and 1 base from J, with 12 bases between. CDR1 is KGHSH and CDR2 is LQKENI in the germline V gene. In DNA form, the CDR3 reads TGTGCCAGCTCCTTGGAACAGGTCCAAGAGACCCAGTACTTC. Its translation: CASSLEQVQETQYF.

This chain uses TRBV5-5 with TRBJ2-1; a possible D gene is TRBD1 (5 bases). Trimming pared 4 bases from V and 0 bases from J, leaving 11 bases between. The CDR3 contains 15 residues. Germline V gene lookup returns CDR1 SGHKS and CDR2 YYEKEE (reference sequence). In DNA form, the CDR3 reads TGTGCCAGCAGCATTGACAGTAACTCCTACAATGAGCAGTTCTTC. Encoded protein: CASSIDSNSYNEQFF.

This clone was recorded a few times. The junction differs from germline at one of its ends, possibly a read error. CDR3 sequence: CASSQDSGVNQPQHF. CDR3 in DNA: TGCGCCAGCAGTCAAGATTCAGGGGTCAATCAGCCCCAGCATTTT. This sequence joins TRBV4-3 and TRBJ1-5; D perhaps matches TRBD1 (6 bases). CDR1 and CDR2 (germline): LGHNA, YSLEER. The CDR3 loop spans 15 amino acids.

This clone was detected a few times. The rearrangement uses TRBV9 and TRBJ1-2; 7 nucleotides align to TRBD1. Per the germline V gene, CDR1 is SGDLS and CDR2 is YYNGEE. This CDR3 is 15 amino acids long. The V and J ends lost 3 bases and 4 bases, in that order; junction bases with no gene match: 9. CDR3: CASSESLGTVYGYTF. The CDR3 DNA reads TGTGCCAGCAGCGAAAGCCTTGGGACAGTCTATGGCTACACCTTC.

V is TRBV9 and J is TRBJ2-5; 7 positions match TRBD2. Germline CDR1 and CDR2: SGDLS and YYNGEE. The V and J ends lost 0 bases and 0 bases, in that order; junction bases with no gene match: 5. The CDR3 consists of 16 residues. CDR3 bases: TGTGCCAGCAGCGTAGGGGAGGGTGGGTACCAAGAGACCCAGTACTTC. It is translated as CASSVGEGGYQETQYF.

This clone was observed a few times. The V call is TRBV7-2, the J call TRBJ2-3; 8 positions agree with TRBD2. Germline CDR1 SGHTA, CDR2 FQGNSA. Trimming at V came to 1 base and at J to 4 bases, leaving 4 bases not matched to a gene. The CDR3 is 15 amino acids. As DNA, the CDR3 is TGTGCCAGCAGCTTAGTGCGGGGGGACTCAGATACGCAGTATTTT. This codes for CASSLVRGDSDTQYF.

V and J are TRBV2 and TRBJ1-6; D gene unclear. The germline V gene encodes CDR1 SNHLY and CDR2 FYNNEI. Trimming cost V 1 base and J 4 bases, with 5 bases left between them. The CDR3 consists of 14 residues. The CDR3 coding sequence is TGTGCCAGCAGTGAAGGGCAGTATAATTCACCCCTCCACTTT. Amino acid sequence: CASSEGQYNSPLHF.

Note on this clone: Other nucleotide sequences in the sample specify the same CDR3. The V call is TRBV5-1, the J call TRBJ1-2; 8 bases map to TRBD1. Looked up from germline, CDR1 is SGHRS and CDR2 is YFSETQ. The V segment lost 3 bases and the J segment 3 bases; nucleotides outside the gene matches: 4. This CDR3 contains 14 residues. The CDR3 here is CASSSTGVDYGYTF. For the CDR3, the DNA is TGCGCCAGCAGCTCGACAGGGGTCGACTATGGCTACACCTTC.

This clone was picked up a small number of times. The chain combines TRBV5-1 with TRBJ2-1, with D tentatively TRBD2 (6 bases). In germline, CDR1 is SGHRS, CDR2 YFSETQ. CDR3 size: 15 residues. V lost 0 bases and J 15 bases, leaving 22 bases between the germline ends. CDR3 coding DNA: TGCGCCAGCAGCTTGGCCCCAGCGGGTACACGATTGAGGTTCTTC. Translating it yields CASSLAPAGTRLRFF. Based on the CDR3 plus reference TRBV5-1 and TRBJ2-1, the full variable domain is KAGVTQTPRYLIKTRGQQVTLSCSPISGHRSVSWYQQTPGQGLQFLFEYFSETQRNKGNFPGRFSGRQFSNSRSEMNVSTLELGDSALYLCASSLAPAGTRLRFFGPGTRLTVL.

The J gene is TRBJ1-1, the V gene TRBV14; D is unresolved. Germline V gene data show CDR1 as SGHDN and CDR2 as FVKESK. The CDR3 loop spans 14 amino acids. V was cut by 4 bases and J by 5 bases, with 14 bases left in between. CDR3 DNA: TGTGCCAGCAGCCCCTCCCCACTAGGTACTGAAGCTTTCTTT. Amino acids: CASSPSPLGTEAFF.

This CDR3 is CASSPAWGGSYNEQFF. For the CDR3, the DNA is TGTGCCAGCAGCCCAGCCTGGGGGGGCTCCTACAATGAGCAGTTCTTC. The rearrangement uses TRBV7-9 and TRBJ2-1; TRBD2 aligns across 7 bases. Germline loops: CDR1 SEHNR, CDR2 FQNEAQ (reference sequence). CDR3 size: 16 residues. V was pared by 5 bases and J by 0 bases, with 7 bases of the junction left unmatched.

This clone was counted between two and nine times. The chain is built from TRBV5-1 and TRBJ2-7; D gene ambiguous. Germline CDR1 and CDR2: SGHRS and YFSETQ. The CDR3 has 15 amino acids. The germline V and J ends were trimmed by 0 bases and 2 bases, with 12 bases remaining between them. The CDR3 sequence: CASSLGVRITYEQYF. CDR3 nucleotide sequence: TGCGCCAGCAGCTTGGGCGTCAGGATAACCTACGAGCAGTACTTC.

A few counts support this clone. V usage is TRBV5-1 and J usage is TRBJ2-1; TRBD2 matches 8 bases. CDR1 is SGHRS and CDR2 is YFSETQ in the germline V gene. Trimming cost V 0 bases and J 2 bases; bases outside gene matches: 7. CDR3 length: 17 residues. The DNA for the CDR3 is TGCGCCAGCAGCTTGGTACCGGCGGGAGGTACCTACAATGAGCAGTTCTTC. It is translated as CASSLVPAGGTYNEQFF.

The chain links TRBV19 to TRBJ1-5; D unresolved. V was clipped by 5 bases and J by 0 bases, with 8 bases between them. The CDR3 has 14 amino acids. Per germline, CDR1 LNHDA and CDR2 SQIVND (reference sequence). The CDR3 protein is CASSRQFSNQPQHF. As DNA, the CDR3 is TGTGCCAGTAGTCGCCAGTTTAGCAATCAGCCCCAGCATTTT.

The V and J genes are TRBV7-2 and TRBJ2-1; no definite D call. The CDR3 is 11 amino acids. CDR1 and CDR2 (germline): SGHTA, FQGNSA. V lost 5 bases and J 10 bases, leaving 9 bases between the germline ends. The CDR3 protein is CASSPGWEQFF. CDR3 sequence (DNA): TGTGCCAGCAGCCCAGGCTGGGAGCAGTTCTTC.

CDR3 in amino acids: CASSNSPGGAFF. The CDR3 DNA sequence: TGTGCCAGTAGTAACTCTCCCGGCGGTGCTTTCTTT. The chain is built from TRBV19 and TRBJ1-1; D remains unclear. Germline-derived CDR1 and CDR2 are LNHDA and SQIVND (reference sequence). CDR3 size: 12 residues. Trimming stripped 4 bases from V and 11 bases from J, with 14 bases between.

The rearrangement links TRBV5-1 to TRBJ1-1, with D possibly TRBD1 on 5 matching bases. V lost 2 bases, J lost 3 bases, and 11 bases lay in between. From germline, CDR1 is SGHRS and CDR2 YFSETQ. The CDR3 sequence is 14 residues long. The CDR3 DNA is TGCGCCAGCAGCTTCTCCGGGGGTCACACTGAAGCTTTCTTT. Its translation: CASSFSGGHTEAFF.